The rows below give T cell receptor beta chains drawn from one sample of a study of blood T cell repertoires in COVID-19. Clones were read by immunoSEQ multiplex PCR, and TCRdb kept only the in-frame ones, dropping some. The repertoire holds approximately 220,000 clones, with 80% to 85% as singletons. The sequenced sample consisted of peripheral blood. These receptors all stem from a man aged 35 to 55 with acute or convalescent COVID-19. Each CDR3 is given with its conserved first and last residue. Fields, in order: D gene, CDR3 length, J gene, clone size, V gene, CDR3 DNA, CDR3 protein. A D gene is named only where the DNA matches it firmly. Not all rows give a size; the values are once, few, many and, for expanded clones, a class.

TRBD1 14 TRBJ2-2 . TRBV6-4 TGTGCCAGCAGTCCGGACAGGTCCACCGGGGAGCTGTTTTTT CASSPDRSTGELFF
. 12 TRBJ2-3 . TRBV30 TGTGCCTGGAGTTCTAGCACAGATACGCAGTATTTT CAWSSSTDTQYF
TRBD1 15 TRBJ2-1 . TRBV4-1 TGCGCCAGCAGCCACCGGGACAGGGGGTCCAATGAGCAGTTCTTC CASSHRDRGSNEQFF
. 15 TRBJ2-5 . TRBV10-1 TGCGCCAGCAGTGACCCAAGAGGCGCCCTTTGTACCCAGTACTTC CASSDPRGALCTQYF
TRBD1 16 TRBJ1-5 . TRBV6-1 TGTGCCAGCAGTGAAGGGACAGGGGGAGGCAATCAGCCCCAGCATTTT CASSEGTGGGNQPQHF
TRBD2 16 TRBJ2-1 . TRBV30 TGTGCCTGGGCTCGGACTAGCGGGAGTCGGAACAATGAGCAGTTCTTC CAWARTSGSRNNEQFF
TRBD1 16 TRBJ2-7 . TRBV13 TGTGCCAGCAGCCCGGGACAGTGGGCCCCCTCCTACGAGCAGTACTTC CASSPGQWAPSYEQYF
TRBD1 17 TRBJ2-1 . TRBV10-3 TGTGCCATCAGCGGCTCTTCGGGGACAGGGGGCTACTGGGAGCAGTTCTTC CAISGSSGTGGYWEQFF
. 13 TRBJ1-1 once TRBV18 TGTGCCAGCTCACCACCAGGACATCCTGAAGCTTTCTTT CASSPPGHPEAFF
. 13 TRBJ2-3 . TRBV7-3 TGTGCCAGCAGCCTCGGAGGGGCAGGGACGCAGTATTTT CASSLGGAGTQYF
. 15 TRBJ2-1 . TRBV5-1 TGCGCCAGCAGCTTGGCGGGAGCGGACTACAATGAGCAGTTCTTC CASSLAGADYNEQFF
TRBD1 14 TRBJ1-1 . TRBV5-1 TGCGCCAGCAGCCCGTCCGGGACAGGGGTTGAAGCTTTCTTT CASSPSGTGVEAFF
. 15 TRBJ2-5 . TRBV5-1 TGCGCCAGCAGCTTAGGGCTAGGAGGCCGAGAGACCCAGTACTTC CASSLGLGGRETQYF
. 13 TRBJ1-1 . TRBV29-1 TGCAGCGTAAAGTCAAACGGGGACACTGAAGCTTTCTTT CSVKSNGDTEAFF
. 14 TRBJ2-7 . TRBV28 TGTGCCAGCCGATTGACGGGGATCTCCCACGAGCAGTACTTC CASRLTGISHEQYF
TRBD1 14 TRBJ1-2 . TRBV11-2 TGTGCCAGCAGCGTAGGGACAGGTCAGGATGGCTACACCTTC CASSVGTGQDGYTF
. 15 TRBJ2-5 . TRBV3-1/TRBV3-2 TGTGCCAGCAGCCAAGACACGGCGGTCCAAGAGACCCAGTACTTC CASSQDTAVQETQYF
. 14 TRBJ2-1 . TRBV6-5 TGTGCCAGCAGGTGGAGTAGCGAGATTGGAGAGCAGTTCTTC CASRWSSEIGEQFF
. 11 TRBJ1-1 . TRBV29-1 TGCAGCGTAGCTTTGAACACTGAAGCTTTCTTT CSVALNTEAFF
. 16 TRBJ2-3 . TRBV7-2 TGTGCCAGCAGCTCCATAGGCAGGGGGGCTGGAGATACGCAGTATTTT CASSSIGRGAGDTQYF
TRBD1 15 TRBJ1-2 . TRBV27 TGTGCCAGCAGTCCCCGGGACAGGGGGTTGTCTGGCTACACCTTC CASSPRDRGLSGYTF
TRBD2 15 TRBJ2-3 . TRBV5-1 TGCGCCAGCAGCCAAGGACTAGCGGGAGTAGATACGCAGTATTTT CASSQGLAGVDTQYF
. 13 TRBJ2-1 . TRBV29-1 TGCAGCGTTGAAGATTGGCGGGACAATGAGCAGTTCTTC CSVEDWRDNEQFF
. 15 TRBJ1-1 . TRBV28 TGTGCCAGCAGTTTAAATACAGCTGCCAACACTGAAGCTTTCTTT CASSLNTAANTEAFF
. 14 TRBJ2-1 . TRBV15 TGTGCCACCAGCAGGAGAACCCAGGGAACTGAGCAGTTCTTC CATSRRTQGTEQFF
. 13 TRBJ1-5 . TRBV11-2 TGTGCCAGCAGCCGAGGCCGAGGTATGCCCCAGCATTTT CASSRGRGMPQHF
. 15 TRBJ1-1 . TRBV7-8 TGTGCCAGCAGCTTAGCTAGCGGCTCGAACACTGAAGCTTTCTTT CASSLASGSNTEAFF
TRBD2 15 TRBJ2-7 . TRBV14 TGTGCCAGCAGCTACGGACTAGCGGGAGTCTACGAGCAGTACTTC CASSYGLAGVYEQYF